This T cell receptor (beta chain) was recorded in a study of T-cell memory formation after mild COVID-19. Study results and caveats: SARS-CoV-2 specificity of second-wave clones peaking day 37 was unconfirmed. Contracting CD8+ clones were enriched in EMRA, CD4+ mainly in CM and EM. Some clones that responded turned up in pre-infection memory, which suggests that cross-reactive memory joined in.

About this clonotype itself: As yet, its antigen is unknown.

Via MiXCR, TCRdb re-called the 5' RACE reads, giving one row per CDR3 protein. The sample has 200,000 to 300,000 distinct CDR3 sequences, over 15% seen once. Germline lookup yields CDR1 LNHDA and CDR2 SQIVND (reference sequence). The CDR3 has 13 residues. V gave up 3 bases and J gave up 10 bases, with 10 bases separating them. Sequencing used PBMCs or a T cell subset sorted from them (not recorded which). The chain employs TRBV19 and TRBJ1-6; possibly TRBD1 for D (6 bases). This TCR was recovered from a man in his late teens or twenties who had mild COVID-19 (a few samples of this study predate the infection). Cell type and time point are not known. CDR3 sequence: CASSIQGKSPLHF. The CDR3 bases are TGTGCCAGTAGTATTCAGGGGAAATCACCCCTCCACTTT.